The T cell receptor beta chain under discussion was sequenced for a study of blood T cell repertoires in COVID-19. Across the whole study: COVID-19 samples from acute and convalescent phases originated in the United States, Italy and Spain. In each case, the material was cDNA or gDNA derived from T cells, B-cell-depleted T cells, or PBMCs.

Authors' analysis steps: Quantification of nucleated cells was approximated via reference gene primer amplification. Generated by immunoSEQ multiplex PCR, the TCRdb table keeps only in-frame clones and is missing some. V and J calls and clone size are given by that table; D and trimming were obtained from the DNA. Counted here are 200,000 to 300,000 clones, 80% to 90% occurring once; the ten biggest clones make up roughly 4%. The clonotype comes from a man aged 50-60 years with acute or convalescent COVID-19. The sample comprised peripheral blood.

This CDR3 reads CASSPGSFYGYTF. The DNA of the CDR3 is TGTGCCAGCAGCCCCGGGAGCTTTTATGGCTACACCTTC. The chain recombines TRBV7-8 with TRBJ1-2; no firm D call. This CDR3 spans 13 amino acids. V gave up 5 bases and J gave up 5 bases, with 12 bases separating them. CDR1 is SGHVS and CDR2 is FQNEAQ in the germline V gene.